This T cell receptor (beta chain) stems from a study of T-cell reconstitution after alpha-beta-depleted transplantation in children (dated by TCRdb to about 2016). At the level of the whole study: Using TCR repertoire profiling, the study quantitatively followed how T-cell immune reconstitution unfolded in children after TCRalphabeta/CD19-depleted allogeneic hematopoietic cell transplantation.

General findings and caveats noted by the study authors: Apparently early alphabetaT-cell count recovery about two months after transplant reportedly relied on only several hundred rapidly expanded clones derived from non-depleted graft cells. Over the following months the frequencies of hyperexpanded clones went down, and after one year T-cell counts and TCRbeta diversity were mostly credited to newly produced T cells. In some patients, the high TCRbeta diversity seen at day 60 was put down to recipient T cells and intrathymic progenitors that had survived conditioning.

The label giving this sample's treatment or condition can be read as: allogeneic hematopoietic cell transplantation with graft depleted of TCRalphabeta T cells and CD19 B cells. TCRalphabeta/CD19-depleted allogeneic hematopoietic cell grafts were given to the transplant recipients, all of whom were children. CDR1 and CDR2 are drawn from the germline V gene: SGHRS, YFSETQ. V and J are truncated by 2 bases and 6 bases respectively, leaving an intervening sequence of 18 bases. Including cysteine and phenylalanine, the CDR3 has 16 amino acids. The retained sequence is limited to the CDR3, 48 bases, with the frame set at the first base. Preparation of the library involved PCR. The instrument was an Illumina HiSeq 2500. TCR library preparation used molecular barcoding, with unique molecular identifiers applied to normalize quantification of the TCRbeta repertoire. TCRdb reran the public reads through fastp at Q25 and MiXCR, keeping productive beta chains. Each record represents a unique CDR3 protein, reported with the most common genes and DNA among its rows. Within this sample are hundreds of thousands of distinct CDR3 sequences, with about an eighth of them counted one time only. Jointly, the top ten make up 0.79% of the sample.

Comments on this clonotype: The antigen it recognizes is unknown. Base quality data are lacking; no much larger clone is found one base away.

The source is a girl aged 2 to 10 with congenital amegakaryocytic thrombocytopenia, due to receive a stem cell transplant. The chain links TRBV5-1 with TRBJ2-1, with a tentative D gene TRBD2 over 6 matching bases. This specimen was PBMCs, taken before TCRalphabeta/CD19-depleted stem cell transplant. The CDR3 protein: CASSLSPGGPVNEQFF. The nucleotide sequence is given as TGCGCCAGCAGCTTATCTCCCGGGGGTCCCGTCAATGAGCAGTTCTTC. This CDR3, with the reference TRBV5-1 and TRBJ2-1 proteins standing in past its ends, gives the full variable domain KAGVTQTPRYLIKTRGQQVTLSCSPISGHRSVSWYQQTPGQGLQFLFEYFSETQRNKGNFPGRFSGRQFSNSRSEMNVSTLELGDSALYLCASSLSPGGPVNEQFFGPGTRLTVL.